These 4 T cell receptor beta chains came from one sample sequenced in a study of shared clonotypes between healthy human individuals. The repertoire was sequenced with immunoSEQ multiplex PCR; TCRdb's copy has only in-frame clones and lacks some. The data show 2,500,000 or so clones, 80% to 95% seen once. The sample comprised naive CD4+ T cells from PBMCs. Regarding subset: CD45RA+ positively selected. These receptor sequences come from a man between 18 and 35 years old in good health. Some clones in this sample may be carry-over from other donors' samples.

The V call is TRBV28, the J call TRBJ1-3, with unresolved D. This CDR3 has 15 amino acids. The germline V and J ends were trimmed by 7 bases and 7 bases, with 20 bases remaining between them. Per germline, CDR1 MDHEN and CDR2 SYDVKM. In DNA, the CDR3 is TGTGCCAGCATCCCCGTCGGGTCGGGCAAGAACACCATATATTTT. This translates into CASIPVGSGKNTIYF.

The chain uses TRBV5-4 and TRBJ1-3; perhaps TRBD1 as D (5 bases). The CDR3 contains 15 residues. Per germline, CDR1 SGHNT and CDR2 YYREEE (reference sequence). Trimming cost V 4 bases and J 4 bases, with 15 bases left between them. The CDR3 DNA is TGTGCCAGCAGCCCAGGAGGGGCAGAAGGAAACACCATATATTTT. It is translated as CASSPGGAEGNTIYF. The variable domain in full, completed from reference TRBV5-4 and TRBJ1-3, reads ETGVTQSPTHLIKTRGQQVTLRCSSQSGHNTVSWYQQALGQGPQFIFQYYREEENGRGNFPPRFSGLQFPNYSSELNVNALELDDSALYLCASSPGGAEGNTIYFGEGSWLTVV.

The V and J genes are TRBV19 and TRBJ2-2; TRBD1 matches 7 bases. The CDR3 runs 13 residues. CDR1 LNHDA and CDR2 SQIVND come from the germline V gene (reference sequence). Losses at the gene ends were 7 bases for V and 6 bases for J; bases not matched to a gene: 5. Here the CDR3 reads CASTSRGPGELFF. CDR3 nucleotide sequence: TGTGCCAGTACAAGTAGGGGGCCCGGGGAGCTGTTTTTT.

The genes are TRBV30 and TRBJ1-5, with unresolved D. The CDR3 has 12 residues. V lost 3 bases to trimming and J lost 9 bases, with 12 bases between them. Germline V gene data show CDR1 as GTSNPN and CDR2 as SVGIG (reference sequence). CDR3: CAWSQKVAPQHF. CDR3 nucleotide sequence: TGTGCCTGGAGCCAAAAGGTTGCGCCCCAGCATTTT.